What follows are 11 T cell receptor beta chains derived from one specimen sequenced in a study of T cell responses to AZD1222 COVID-19 vaccine. The protocol was immunoSEQ multiplex PCR, while the TCRdb copy is restricted to in-frame clones and leaves out a portion. The sample carries 150,000 to 160,000 clones, 90% recorded once. Sample: peripheral blood, taken 28 days after the second AZD1222 dose. The receptors originated from an adult who received the AZD1222 COVID-19 vaccine.

The chain carries TRBV9 and TRBJ1-1; unclear D gene. Germline CDR1 reads SGDLS; CDR2 reads YYNGEE. Between the trimmed V and J ends, which lost 3 bases and 5 bases, there was a span of 14 bases. The CDR3 is 14 residues long. The CDR3 coding sequence is TGTGCCAGCAGCGCCCTCCCTGGGAAGACTGAAGCTTTCTTT. It yields the protein CASSALPGKTEAFF.

This clone occurred once. The CDR3 DNA reads as TGTGCCAGCAGCGTCGAAGGAGCCCTGAACACTGAAGCTTTCTTT. Translating gives CASSVEGALNTEAFF. V is TRBV9 and J is TRBJ1-1; D is unresolved. Germline values: CDR1 SGDLS, CDR2 YYNGEE. CDR3 length equals 15 residues. Trimming took off 2 bases at V and 0 bases at J, with 11 bases between the two ends.

The rearrangement joins TRBV5-1 to TRBJ2-2, with 9 bases identical to TRBD1. There are 16 residues in the CDR3. Germline values: CDR1 SGHRS, CDR2 YFSETQ. V dropped 0 bases and J dropped 5; count of bases not matched to a gene: 5. The CDR3: CASSLVGTGLTGELFF. The CDR3 nucleotides are TGCGCCAGCAGCTTGGTAGGGACAGGGCTGACCGGGGAGCTGTTTTTT. The variable domain in full, with the rest retrieved from reference TRBV5-1 and TRBJ2-2, is KAGVTQTPRYLIKTRGQQVTLSCSPISGHRSVSWYQQTPGQGLQFLFEYFSETQRNKGNFPGRFSGRQFSNSRSEMNVSTLELGDSALYLCASSLVGTGLTGELFFGEGSRLTVL.

The chain joins TRBV5-1 to TRBJ1-1, with 9 nucleotides matching TRBD1. The germline V gene has CDR1 SGHRS and CDR2 YFSETQ. The ends lost 5 bases at V and 2 bases at J; junction bases unmatched: 13. The length of the CDR3 is 17 residues. In nucleotides, the CDR3 is TGCGCCAGCAGTCCAACAGGGGGCTGGACGCCCAACACTGAAGCTTTCTTT. It specifies CASSPTGGWTPNTEAFF.

This chain joins TRBV9 and TRBJ2-1; D is ambiguous. Germline V CDR1 and CDR2: SGDLS, YYNGEE. V was clipped by 3 bases and J by 0 bases, with 7 bases between them. The CDR3 loop spans 14 amino acids. The CDR3 DNA reads TGTGCCAGCAGCGAGCTAGGCTCCTACAATGAGCAGTTCTTC. It encodes CASSELGSYNEQFF.

The chain carries TRBV27 and TRBJ1-6; maybe TRBD1 (6 bases). V was shortened by 7 bases and J by 0 bases, with 19 bases between the two germline ends. Looked up from germline, CDR1 is MNHEY and CDR2 is SMNVEV (reference sequence). This CDR3 contains 18 residues. CDR3 DNA: TGTGCCAGCATGAGGATGGACAGAGGATTCTCCTATAATTCACCCCTCCACTTT. Amino acid sequence: CASMRMDRGFSYNSPLHF.

This clone was seen only a few times. This rearrangement joins TRBV6-6 to TRBJ2-5; 9 bases are a match to TRBD1. Trimming at V came to 6 bases and at J to 0 bases, leaving 2 bases not matched to a gene. The V gene's germline CDR1 is MNHNY and CDR2 SVGAGI (reference sequence). The CDR3 has 14 residues. CDR3 region: CASRGQGDQETQYF. The CDR3 DNA sequence: TGTGCCAGCAGGGGACAGGGAGACCAAGAGACCCAGTACTTC.

This clone appeared a few times. Additional DNA sequences in this sample encode the identical CDR3. The rearrangement links TRBV7-9 to TRBJ1-2; a possible D gene is TRBD1 (6 bases). This CDR3 has 12 residues. Germline V CDR1 and CDR2: SEHNR, FQNEAQ (reference sequence). Trimming removed 5 bases from V and 8 bases from J, with 12 bases in between. CDR3 DNA sequence: TGTGCCAGCAGCCCCGTGGGGGGCGGCTACACCTTC. Its protein product is CASSPVGGGYTF.

The count of this clone is one. Written as DNA, the CDR3 is TGTGCCAGTAGTATTCCAGGTGACAGGGCGCCGCAGACCCAGTACTTC. It encodes CASSIPGDRAPQTQYF. The chain is built from TRBV19 and TRBJ2-5; 7 nucleotides line up with TRBD1. Germline-derived CDR1 and CDR2 are LNHDA and SQIVND (reference sequence). The length of the CDR3 is 16 residues. Trimming removed 3 bases from V and 6 bases from J; junction bases left unmatched: 13.

This sequence joins TRBV19 and TRBJ1-2; no reliable D call. Germline V gives CDR1 LNHDA, CDR2 SQIVND (reference sequence). CDR3 length: 14 amino acids. Deletions cut 4 bases from V and 8 bases from J, with 17 bases between. The DNA for the CDR3 is TGTGCCAGTAGTAGCCACAGCGCGTCCTTAGGCTACACCTTC. This translates into CASSSHSASLGYTF.

About this clone: Mismatch with germline at one junction end may stem from a read error. The V call is TRBV24-1, the J call TRBJ2-5, with D possibly being TRBD1 (5 bases). The CDR3 loop spans 14 amino acids. Germline values: CDR1 KGHDR, CDR2 SFDVKD. The chain's CDR3 is CATSDSGPQEAQYF. The CDR3 nucleotides read TGTGCCACCAGTGATTCAGGGCCGCAAGAGGCCCAGTACTTC.